This TCR beta chain derives from a study of blood T cell repertoires in COVID-19. Overall study context: PBMCs, B-cell-depleted T cells, or T cells provided the cDNA or gDNA that made up the material.

As handled by the study authors: Nucleated cell counts were estimated from reference gene primer amplification. Here immunoSEQ multiplex PCR was the method, and the copy in TCRdb shows in-frame clones only, minus some. V, J and clone size reflect that table, while D and trimming were determined from the DNA. The sample has about 160,000 clones, over 80% seen once. With 5 bases removed from V and 11 bases from J, the gap between germline ends came to 21 bases. This CDR3 is built from 15 residues. CDR1 and CDR2 (germline): MDHEN, SYDVKM. The sequence was obtained from a woman between 45 and 65 years old with acute or convalescent COVID-19. The sequencing input was peripheral blood. The chain joins TRBV28 to TRBJ1-4; maybe TRBD1 (5 bases). CDR3 residues: CASSPPETEGVKLFF. As DNA, the CDR3 is TGTGCCAGCAGTCCCCCTGAAACGGAAGGGGTGAAACTGTTTTTT.